This T cell receptor beta chain was sequenced during a study of identical twins. Study-level findings and limits: Abundant cord blood beta clonotypes carried fewer insertions; memory repertoires showed none.

With regard to this clonotype: What it binds is not known.

TCRdb recomputed calls from the 5' RACE reads with MiXCR, one row per CDR3 protein. The sample has some 460,000 distinct CDR3 sequences, 14% seen once. These data also formed part of another study, on yellow fever vaccine responses in identical twins.

Sequencing was performed on CD4+ T cells sorted from blood. This clonotype was sampled from a young woman in good health.

The CDR3 DNA reads as TGTGCCAGCAGTTTAGACAGGGGGCTAAATTCACCCCTCCACTTT. Its translation: CASSLDRGLNSPLHF. The gene calls are TRBV12-3 or TRBV12-4 and TRBJ1-6; 9 nucleotides align to TRBD1. V shed 1 base and J 7 bases; nucleotides not matched to a gene: 2. The CDR3 loop spans 15 amino acids.